These 12 T cell receptor beta chains share one sample of origin, sequenced in a study of cytotoxic CD8 clonotypes in ibrutinib-treated CLL (TCRdb year 2021). According to the study, the label for this sample's time point signals: approximately 25 months on ibrutinib. The library relied on the immunoSEQ multiplex PCR assay. The source is immuneACCESS, and TCRdb retained only in-frame sequences with V and J called. Part of the clones is not carried over; for the studies checked, unresolved V genes explain less than half of this, and the remainder is unexplained. The sample contains 160,000 or so clones, 84% of them found a single time. The biggest ten clones account for about 4.5% of the sample. The sample here was PBMCs, taken after 24 months of ibrutinib treatment. The receptors were sampled from a human donor with chronic lymphocytic leukemia.

Only one count was recorded for this clone. The genes are TRBV25-1 and TRBJ2-1, with D unresolved. The germline CDR1 and CDR2 sequences are MGHDK and SYGVNS. V shed 2 bases and J shed 2 bases, with 13 bases lying between them. This CDR3 has 16 amino acids. In DNA form, the CDR3 reads TGTGCCAGCAGTGAAGGGCGCGTAAGCACCTACAATGAGCAGTTCTTC. Protein sequence: CASSEGRVSTYNEQFF.

The rearrangement joins TRBV7-9 to TRBJ1-5; D perhaps matches TRBD1 (6 bases). Trimming took 0 bases from V and 7 from J, leaving 10 bases between them. CDR3 size: 14 residues. The germline gives CDR1 SEHNR, CDR2 FQNEAQ (reference sequence). The CDR3 here is CASSLAGGRQPQHF. Here the CDR3 DNA reads TGTGCCAGCAGCTTAGCAGGGGGTCGACAGCCCCAGCATTTT. The full variable domain, with the rest looked up from reference TRBV7-9 and TRBJ1-5, is DTGVSQNPRHKITKRGQNVTFRCDPISEHNRLYWYRQTLGQGPEFLTYFQNEAQLEKSRLLSDRFSAERPKGSFSTLEIQRTEQGDSAMYLCASSLAGGRQPQHFGDGTRLSIL.

The J gene is TRBJ1-5, the V gene TRBV7-2, with 9 bases identical to TRBD1. The CDR3 runs 15 residues. Germline V CDR1 and CDR2: SGHTA, FQGNSA. Trimming took 3 bases from V and 7 from J; bases not matched to a gene: 7. The CDR3 sequence: CASSLGQGRGQPQHF. For the CDR3, the DNA is TGTGCCAGCAGCTTGGGACAGGGTCGGGGCCAGCCCCAGCATTTT.

This clone occurred many times. Other nucleotide sequences in the sample specify the same CDR3. J is TRBJ1-2 and V is TRBV7-2; 9 bases align to TRBD1. The CDR3 loop spans 15 amino acids. Trimming removed 3 bases from V and 2 bases from J; junction bases left unmatched: 4. CDR1 SGHTA and CDR2 FQGNSA come from the germline V gene. The CDR3 loop reads CASSLVGQGNYGYTF. CDR3 coding DNA: TGTGCCAGCAGCTTGGTGGGACAGGGAAACTATGGCTACACCTTC.

The V gene is TRBV18, the J gene TRBJ1-5; 7 nucleotides align to TRBD1. The CDR3 covers 14 residues. V was clipped by 6 bases and J by 4 bases; unmatched bases: 6. Germline values: CDR1 KGHSH, CDR2 LQKENI. This CDR3 reads CASSPSGGNQPQHF. CDR3 nucleotide sequence: TGTGCCAGCTCCCCATCAGGGGGGAATCAGCCCCAGCATTTT.

The genes are TRBV7-2 and TRBJ1-2; unclear D gene. Trimming cost V 1 base and J 8 bases, with 14 bases left between them. CDR1 is SGHTA and CDR2 is FQGNSA in the germline V gene. The CDR3 loop spans 14 amino acids. CDR3 sequence (DNA): TGTGCCAGCAGCTTAGAGTCCGGGGTCGACGGCTACACCTTC. This codes for CASSLESGVDGYTF. Looking up the rest from reference TRBV7-2 and TRBJ1-2 gives the full variable domain: GAGVSQSPSNKVTEKGKDVELRCDPISGHTALYWYRQSLGQGLEFLIYFQGNSAPDKSGLPSDRFSAERTGGSVSTLTIQRTQQEDSAVYLCASSLESGVDGYTFGSGTRLTVV.

The chain uses TRBV27 and TRBJ1-1; D unclear. The germline V gene has CDR1 MNHEY and CDR2 SMNVEV (reference sequence). This CDR3 has 14 amino acids. Deletions cut 8 bases from V and 6 bases from J, with 19 bases between. CDR3 sequence (DNA): TGTGCCAGCTCGAATCGACCGGGGTTGGCTGAAGCTTTCTTT. As protein: CASSNRPGLAEAFF.

The chain links TRBV6-5 to TRBJ1-2; D call uncertain. This CDR3 contains 14 residues. V was pared by 2 bases and J by 5 bases, with 12 bases between. Germline-derived CDR1 and CDR2 are MNHEY and SVGAGI. The DNA for the CDR3 is TGTGCCAGCAGTTACGCTGAAACAGCTTATGGCTACACCTTC. Amino acid sequence: CASSYAETAYGYTF.

The rearrangement uses TRBV5-1 and TRBJ1-1; maybe TRBD1 (6 bases). The CDR3 is 17 amino acids. The germline gives CDR1 SGHRS, CDR2 YFSETQ. The V and J ends lost 2 bases and 1 base respectively, with 18 bases between them. CDR3 sequence (DNA): TGCGCCAGCAGCTTACAAGGACAGTCGCTATGGAACACTGAAGCTTTCTTT. Protein sequence: CASSLQGQSLWNTEAFF. Filled out from reference TRBV5-1 and TRBJ1-1, the complete variable domain reads KAGVTQTPRYLIKTRGQQVTLSCSPISGHRSVSWYQQTPGQGLQFLFEYFSETQRNKGNFPGRFSGRQFSNSRSEMNVSTLELGDSALYLCASSLQGQSLWNTEAFFGQGTRLTVV.

This clone was found a few times. The rearrangement joins TRBV28 to TRBJ2-6; D is possibly TRBD1 (6 bases). The germline CDR1 and CDR2 sequences are MDHEN and SYDVKM. V lost 0 bases, J lost 3 bases, and 9 bases lay in between. This CDR3 has 16 residues. The CDR3 nucleotides read TGTGCCAGCAGTTTATGGGCAGGGGATGGGGCCAACGTCCTGACTTTC. Its translation is CASSLWAGDGANVLTF.

The gene calls are TRBV10-3 and TRBJ2-7; 9 bases match TRBD1. The CDR3 sequence is 16 residues long. V trimming: 0 bases; J trimming: 2 bases; junction bases outside the gene matches: 5. CDR1 is ENHRY, CDR2 SYGVKD, per germline. The CDR3 loop reads CAISESGQGTTYEQYF. The CDR3 DNA follows: TGTGCCATCAGTGAGTCGGGACAGGGAACTACCTACGAGCAGTACTTC.

CDR3 in amino acids: CASGLDADRANEKLFF. As DNA, the CDR3 is TGTGCTAGTGGTTTGGACGCGGACAGAGCTAATGAAAAACTGTTTTTT. The chain recombines TRBV12-5 with TRBJ1-4, with D tentatively TRBD1 (6 bases). Trimming took 1 base from V and 3 from J, leaving 12 bases between them. This CDR3 has 16 residues. The germline gives CDR1 LGHNT, CDR2 FRNRAP.